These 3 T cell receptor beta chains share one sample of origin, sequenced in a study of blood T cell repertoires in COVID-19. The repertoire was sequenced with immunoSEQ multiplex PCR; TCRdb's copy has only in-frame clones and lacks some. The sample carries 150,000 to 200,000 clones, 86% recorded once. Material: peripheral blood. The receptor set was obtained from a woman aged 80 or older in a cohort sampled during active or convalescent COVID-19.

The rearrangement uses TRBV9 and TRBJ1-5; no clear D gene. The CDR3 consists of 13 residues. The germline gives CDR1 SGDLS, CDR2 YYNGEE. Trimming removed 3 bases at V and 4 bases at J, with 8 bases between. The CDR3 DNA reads TGTGCCAGCAGCGACGGGGAGAATCAGCCCCAGCATTTT. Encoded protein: CASSDGENQPQHF.

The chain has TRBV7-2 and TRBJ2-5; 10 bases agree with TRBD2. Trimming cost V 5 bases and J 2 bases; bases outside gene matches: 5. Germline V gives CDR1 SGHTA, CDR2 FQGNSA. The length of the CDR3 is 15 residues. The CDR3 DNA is TGTGCCAGCAGCCCGACTAGCGGGCTACAAGAGACCCAGTACTTC. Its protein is CASSPTSGLQETQYF.

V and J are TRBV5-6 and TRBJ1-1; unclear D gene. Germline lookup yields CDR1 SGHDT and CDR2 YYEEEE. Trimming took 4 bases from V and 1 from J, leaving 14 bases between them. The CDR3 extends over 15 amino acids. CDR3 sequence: CASSIPGVQNTEAFF. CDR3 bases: TGTGCCAGCAGCATACCCGGGGTTCAGAACACTGAAGCTTTCTTT. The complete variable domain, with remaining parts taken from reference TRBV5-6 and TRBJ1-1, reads DAGVTQSPTHLIKTRGQQVTLRCSPKSGHDTVSWYQQALGQGPQFIFQYYEEEERQRGNFPDRFSGHQFPNYSSELNVNALLLGDSALYLCASSIPGVQNTEAFFGQGTRLTVV.